Each of the 29 T cell receptor beta chains below was sequenced from the same sample in a study of shared clonotypes between healthy human individuals. TCRdb's table, derived via immunoSEQ multiplex PCR, lists solely in-frame clones and lacks some. Of fewer than 650,000 clones detected, 76% appear once; the ten largest clones hold 10% to 15%. The specimen sequenced was PBMCs. The receptor source for this set is a middle-aged woman in good health. Some clones in this sample may be carry-over from other donors' samples.

The rearrangement links TRBV11-2 to TRBJ1-1; D unresolved. V was trimmed by 3 bases and J by 1 base, leaving 3 bases between them. This CDR3 spans 12 amino acids. CDR1 is SGHAT and CDR2 is FQNNGV in the germline V gene. The CDR3 DNA reads TGTGCCAGCAGCTTTCAGAACACTGAAGCTTTCTTT. Its translation is CASSFQNTEAFF.

This clone was found a few times. The chain links TRBV9 to TRBJ2-3, with 9 bases identical to TRBD2. V was clipped by 0 bases and J by 1 base; unmatched bases: 12. The germline V gene has CDR1 SGDLS and CDR2 YYNGEE. The CDR3 loop spans 19 amino acids. The CDR3 nucleotides are TGTGCCAGCAGCGTAGGGAACGGCCTAGCGGGATACCGCACAGATACGCAGTATTTT. Amino acid sequence: CASSVGNGLAGYRTDTQYF.

V and J are TRBV30 and TRBJ2-7, with D perhaps TRBD2 (6 bases). Trimming left V 2 bases short and J 3 bases short, with 23 bases between. CDR3 length: 17 amino acids. Looked up from germline, CDR1 is GTSNPN and CDR2 is SVGIG (reference sequence). The DNA of the CDR3 is TGTGCCTGGAGTTTGGGCCTACCCGGGACTCTCTTCTACGAGCAGTACTTC. This sequence encodes CAWSLGLPGTLFYEQYF.

The J gene is TRBJ2-7, the V gene TRBV27; 7 nucleotides align to TRBD2. With V trimmed by 4 bases and J by 6 bases, 3 bases remained unmatched. Germline-derived CDR1 and CDR2 are MNHEY and SMNVEV (reference sequence). The CDR3 loop spans 12 amino acids. CDR3 in DNA: TGTGCCAGCAGTTGGTCGGGGGGCGAGCAGTACTTC. As protein: CASSWSGGEQYF.

For this clone: A much larger clone sits a single nucleotide away, making a read error possible. The sample contains more than one DNA sequence encoding this CDR3. The V call is TRBV7-3, the J call TRBJ2-2; D may be TRBD1 or TRBD2 (5 bases each). Trimming took 2 bases from V and 4 from J, leaving 5 bases between them. The CDR3 spans 13 residues. Looked up from germline, CDR1 is SGHTA and CDR2 is FQGTGA. The CDR3 protein is CASSLGGTGELFF. CDR3 nucleotides: TGTGCCAGCAGCTTAGGGGGCACCGGGGAGCTGTTTTTT.

V and J are TRBV14 and TRBJ2-7; D call uncertain. Germline V gene lookup returns CDR1 SGHDN and CDR2 FVKESK. This CDR3 has 12 amino acids. V lost 4 bases, J lost 7 bases, and 11 bases lay in between. DNA for the CDR3: TGTGCCAGCAGCCTCTTTGGCTGGGAGCAGTACTTC. Translating it yields CASSLFGWEQYF. Looking up the rest from reference TRBV14 and TRBJ2-7 gives the full variable domain: EAGVTQFPSHSVIEKGQTVTLRCDPISGHDNLYWYRRVMGKEIKFLLHFVKESKQDESGMPNNRFLAERTGGTYSTLKVQPAELEDSGVYFCASSLFGWEQYFGPGTRLTVT.

The chain combines TRBV6-1 with TRBJ2-7; tentative D call: TRBD1 (5 bases). The V and J ends lost 5 bases and 1 base respectively, with 6 bases between them. Germline V gene data show CDR1 as MNHNS and CDR2 as SASEGT. The CDR3 contains 12 residues. The CDR3 is CASSRQSYEQYF. The CDR3 bases are TGTGCCAGCAGTCGACAGTCCTACGAGCAGTACTTC.

The V call is TRBV7-3, the J call TRBJ2-2; TRBD1 is a possible D gene (5 bases). The germline V gene has CDR1 SGHTA and CDR2 FQGTGA. The CDR3 is made up of 13 amino acids. The ends were cut back, 5 bases at V and 6 bases at J, with 10 bases in the middle. As DNA, the CDR3 is TGTGCCAGCAGCCCGCTAGGGGCCGGGGAGCTGTTTTTT. Amino acid sequence: CASSPLGAGELFF.

This clone was seen more than once but under ten times. The chain links TRBV30 to TRBJ1-6; no reliable D call. V lost 0 bases and J lost 10, with 13 bases in between. The CDR3 runs 14 residues. Germline CDR1 GTSNPN, CDR2 SVGIG (reference sequence). The CDR3: CAWSVQRGSSPLHF. Here the CDR3 DNA reads TGTGCCTGGAGTGTACAGCGGGGAAGCTCACCCCTCCACTTT.

The chain has TRBV28 and TRBJ2-1; D might be TRBD1 or TRBD2, each matching 6 bases. This CDR3 is 18 amino acids long. Trimming removed 8 bases at V and 6 bases at J, with 29 bases between. Germline V gives CDR1 MDHEN, CDR2 SYDVKM. The CDR3 region is CASWGPGAKLAPSNEQFF. The CDR3 bases are TGTGCCAGCTGGGGGCCGGGGGCCAAACTAGCCCCCTCCAATGAGCAGTTCTTC.

This clone was counted a single time. The chain combines TRBV9 with TRBJ2-7; D ambiguous. The V end was cut by 5 bases, the J end by 0 bases, with 9 bases between. CDR3 length: 13 residues. Germline CDR1 reads SGDLS; CDR2 reads YYNGEE. The CDR3 DNA reads TGTGCCAGCAGTGGTGGTAACTCCTACGAGCAGTACTTC. Residues: CASSGGNSYEQYF.

This clone was counted once. This sample includes further DNA sequences coding for the same CDR3. This chain connects TRBV12-5 to TRBJ1-1, with 9 bases that match TRBD1. This CDR3 contains 14 residues. Germline assignment: CDR1 LGHNT and CDR2 FRNRAP. The trim removed 6 bases at V and 2 bases at J, leaving 4 bases unmatched. The CDR3 spells CASGPGQGNTEAFF. CDR3 in DNA: TGTGCTAGTGGCCCGGGACAGGGCAACACTGAAGCTTTCTTT.

For this clone: Other DNA sequences in this specimen translate into the identical CDR3. The chain employs TRBV6-4 and TRBJ2-6; no clear D. The CDR3 has 17 residues. In germline, CDR1 is MRHNA, CDR2 SNTAGT. The V gene lost 3 bases and the J gene lost 0 bases, with 12 bases spanning the gap. CDR3 residues: CASSEFPTSSGANVLTF. DNA of the CDR3: TGTGCCAGCAGTGAATTTCCGACGAGCTCTGGGGCCAACGTCCTGACTTTC.

The DNA of the CDR3 is TGTGCCAGCAGACCGGGACTAGCAACGGCCCACGAGCAGTACTTC. Its translation is CASRPGLATAHEQYF. The V and J genes are TRBV7-2 and TRBJ2-7; TRBD2 aligns across 9 bases. This CDR3 spans 15 amino acids. After removal of 6 bases from V and 5 bases from J, the junction contained 11 bases not matched to a gene. CDR1 and CDR2 from the germline V gene are SGHTA and FQGNSA.

This chain joins TRBV18 and TRBJ2-5; tentative D call: TRBD2 (5 bases). Germline CDR1 and CDR2: KGHSH and LQKENI. The CDR3 is 15 residues long. Between the trimmed V and J ends, which lost 2 bases and 1 base, there was a span of 11 bases. CDR3 region: CASSPTIASQETQYF. The CDR3 coding sequence is TGTGCCAGCTCACCAACTATAGCGAGCCAAGAGACCCAGTACTTC.

This clone occurred a few times. This chain uses TRBV5-6 with TRBJ2-1, with D tentatively TRBD1 (6 bases). Germline CDR1 and CDR2: SGHDT and YYEEEE. V was cut by 0 bases and J by 1 base, with 14 bases left in between. The CDR3 sequence is 17 residues long. In DNA form, the CDR3 reads TGTGCCAGCAGCTTGGCCGTAGGGGGTCCATCCTACAATGAGCAGTTCTTC. This sequence encodes CASSLAVGGPSYNEQFF.

The chain combines TRBV6-1 with TRBJ1-2, with D unresolved. V lost 5 bases and J 6 bases, leaving 16 bases between the germline ends. The CDR3 has 14 amino acids. The V gene's germline CDR1 is MNHNS and CDR2 SASEGT. CDR3 bases: TGTGCCAGCAGTCAGGACCTTGAGGCCAATGGCTACACCTTC. This encodes CASSQDLEANGYTF.

The V call is TRBV28, the J call TRBJ1-5; no definite D call. CDR1 and CDR2 from the germline V gene are MDHEN and SYDVKM. The V end was cut by 4 bases, the J end by 5 bases, with 15 bases between. This CDR3 region has 15 residues. The CDR3 nucleotides are TGTGCCAGCAGTTATGGCAGCCAACCTGATCAGCCCCAGCATTTT. Residues: CASSYGSQPDQPQHF. The complete variable domain, with remaining parts taken from reference TRBV28 and TRBJ1-5, reads DVKVTQSSRYLVKRTGEKVFLECVQDMDHENMFWYRQDPGLGLRLIYFSYDVKMKEKGDIPEGYSVSREKKERFSLILESASTNQTSMYLCASSYGSQPDQPQHFGDGTRLSIL.

DNA for the CDR3: TGTGCCAGCAGGAAACAGGGGGCTGGGGGGGAGCTGTTTTTT. This encodes CASRKQGAGGELFF. The V call is TRBV28, the J call TRBJ2-2; 9 nucleotides match TRBD1. Germline-derived CDR1 and CDR2 are MDHEN and SYDVKM. The CDR3 is 14 residues long. J was trimmed by 8 bases and V by 6 bases; bases with no gene match: 7.

The V and J genes are TRBV7-3 and TRBJ2-2, with 7 bases that match TRBD2. Germline V lookup: CDR1 SGHTA, CDR2 FQGTGA. V trimming: 4 bases; J trimming: 5 bases; junction bases outside the gene matches: 7. The CDR3 totals 15 residues. DNA of the CDR3: TGTGCCAGCAGCTCCCGACTAGCCCCTACCGGGGAGCTGTTTTTT. It is translated as CASSSRLAPTGELFF.

In its sample, this clone was seen a few times. The rearrangement uses TRBV5-1 and TRBJ1-1, with D perhaps matching TRBD1 (5 bases). CDR3 length equals 14 residues. Deletions cut 4 bases from V and 4 bases from J, with 14 bases between. The germline CDR1 and CDR2 sequences are SGHRS and YFSETQ. CDR3 DNA: TGCGCCAGCAGCCCCATGGGGGAGGCCACTGAAGCTTTCTTT. Translating it yields CASSPMGEATEAFF.

The rearrangement uses TRBV5-4 and TRBJ1-1; no reliable D call. Germline V gene sequence: CDR1 SGHNT, CDR2 YYREEE (reference sequence). This CDR3 spans 13 amino acids. V shed 1 base and J shed 1 base, with 5 bases lying between them. In DNA, the CDR3 is TGTGCCAGCAGCTTGTCACGGAACACTGAAGCTTTCTTT. Encoded protein: CASSLSRNTEAFF.

This sequence joins TRBV25-1 and TRBJ2-2, with a possible D match to TRBD1 (6 bases). This CDR3 has 14 amino acids. Looked up from germline, CDR1 is MGHDK and CDR2 is SYGVNS. Trimming removed 6 bases at V and 4 bases at J, with 12 bases between. In nucleotides, the CDR3 is TGTGCCAGCAGCCGGGACACCCGCACCGGGGAGCTGTTTTTT. Its translation is CASSRDTRTGELFF.

The chain has TRBV25-1 and TRBJ1-5; D is unresolved. The V end lost 2 bases, the J end lost 6 bases, and 11 bases lay between the germline ends. There are 14 residues in the CDR3. CDR1 MGHDK and CDR2 SYGVNS come from the germline V gene. As DNA, the CDR3 is TGTGCCAGCAGTGAAGCGGGCCAGAGTCAGCCCCAGCATTTT. Translation: CASSEAGQSQPQHF.

The CDR3 bases are TGTGCCAGCAGCCCCCAGGGTAGCGGAGACTACGAGCAGTACTTC. Translating gives CASSPQGSGDYEQYF. The V gene is TRBV11-2, the J gene TRBJ2-7; possible D gene TRBD2, 6 bases. The CDR3 is 15 residues long. The germline V gene has CDR1 SGHAT and CDR2 FQNNGV. The germline V and J ends were trimmed by 5 bases and 3 bases, with 17 bases remaining between them.

This clone was detected once. This chain joins TRBV5-1 and TRBJ1-2; the match to TRBD1 covers 8 bases. Trimming took 4 bases from V and 5 from J; bases not matched to a gene: 10. This CDR3 region has 15 residues. Germline CDR1 reads SGHRS; CDR2 reads YFSETQ. The CDR3 spells CASSPGQANSYGYTF. DNA for the CDR3: TGCGCCAGCAGCCCGGGACAGGCAAACTCGTATGGCTACACCTTC.

The genes are TRBV27 and TRBJ2-3; D not resolved. Germline V gene lookup returns CDR1 MNHEY and CDR2 SMNVEV (reference sequence). The CDR3 is made up of 14 amino acids. V lost 3 bases, J lost 0 bases, and 7 bases lay in between. CDR3 sequence (DNA): TGTGCCAGCAGTTTTACCGAAAGCACAGATACGCAGTATTTT. This codes for CASSFTESTDTQYF.

Comment on this clone: Being one base from a much bigger clone, this may be a read error. The chain combines TRBV15 with TRBJ2-5; D gene uncertain. Germline assignment: CDR1 LNHNV and CDR2 YYDKDF (reference sequence). CDR3 length: 14 amino acids. CDR3 region: CATSPNGVQEAQYF. The CDR3 region has the DNA TGTGCCACCAGCCCCAATGGTGTTCAAGAGGCCCAGTACTTC.

CDR3 residues: CASHLGASEFTGELFF. The CDR3 DNA reads TGCGCCAGCCATCTGGGGGCCTCTGAGTTCACCGGGGAGCTGTTTTTT. J is TRBJ2-2 and V is TRBV5-1; D may be TRBD1 (6 bases). Germline CDR1 SGHRS, CDR2 YFSETQ. This CDR3 has 16 residues. V shed 7 bases and J shed 4 bases, with 20 bases lying between them. Full variable domain (outside the CDR3, taken from reference TRBV5-1 and TRBJ2-2): KAGVTQTPRYLIKTRGQQVTLSCSPISGHRSVSWYQQTPGQGLQFLFEYFSETQRNKGNFPGRFSGRQFSNSRSEMNVSTLELGDSALYLCASHLGASEFTGELFFGEGSRLTVL.